The text below deals with one T cell receptor (beta chain). The sample holds a few counts of this clonotype. Its antigen remains undetermined. Nothing much larger sits one base from this clone, and base qualities are not available. Starting from positively selected CD4+ cells, anti-CD25 beads were used to select CD4+CD25+ regulatory T cells. To isolate the T cell subsets, Miltenyi superparamagnetic beads coated with subset-specific monoclonal antibodies were used. Every T cell population came from peripheral blood. Mononuclear cells were obtained from whole blood by Ficoll separation, and monocytes were then depleted with anti-CD14 microbeads. The isolated cell populations were resuspended in RNAprotect reagent immediately. This record belongs to a study of relationships among human T cell subsets (dated by TCRdb to the early 2010s). General notes on the study: Eight distinct blood T cell populations were sequenced: pan T, CD8 cytotoxic, regulatory, Th1, Th2, naive plus transitional, activated and memory cells. The paper's findings and limits, for the study overall: The considerable overlap in CDR3s among Th1, Th2 and regulatory T cells was taken as suggesting that cell fate choices are stochastic. The bead-based sorting was unable to rule out the presence of a CD4+CD8+ double-positive population. While more than 60% of CD8+ cytotoxic sequences came from clones with more than 100 reads, the regulatory and Th2 subsets had few clones of that kind. The seven subsets showed no statistically significant differences in V, D and J usage, CDR3 length, or N-nucleotide additions.

Including cysteine and phenylalanine, the CDR3 has 13 amino acids. The entry retains the CDR3 DNA only, 39 bases that are in frame from base 1. Cut back by 7 bases and 0 bases, the V and J ends lie 11 bases apart. The germline V gene (reference sequence) specifies DFQATT as CDR1 and SNEGSKA as CDR2. The library was obtained by multiplex PCR. Sequenced using a 454 GS FLX. TCR alpha and beta CDR3 regions were amplified from mRNA by semiquantitative ARM-PCR. In ARM-PCR, tagged nested gene-specific primers were used first, and communal superprimers then performed exponential amplification. Exonuclease was used to remove the nested primers before the first-round PCR products went through the second amplification round. Sequencing of the amplicons was performed on the 454 platform, which allows millions of DNA fragments to be sequenced rapidly without cloning bias. A read counted as effective if the read could be mapped to both V and J germline segments. In the paper's pipeline: IRmap was used to assign reads to germline V, D and J segments, relying on pyromap, a Smith-Waterman modification adapted to 454 sequencing errors. Cutoffs set at the 99th percentile of alignment scores from simulated random sequences were applied to filter D-beta assignments. CDR3 was defined as the amino acids between the conserved V-segment Y[YFLI]C motif and the J-segment [FW]GXGT motif. A compound Poisson process model, previously applied to large-scale EST data, was used to estimate repertoire diversity. A cross-contamination detection procedure was applied to argue against sample contamination as the source of shared CDR3s. The raw public data were reprocessed by TCRdb itself: fastp quality trimming at Q25, MiXCR clonotype calling, in-frame beta chains only. One record per CDR3 amino acid sequence lists the most common genes and DNA. The V and J calls shown here were made by TCRdb, not taken from the authors' results. The sample records roughly 15,000 distinct CDR3 sequences, about 60% of which are singletons. The top ten constitute roughly 2% of the sample.

This clonotype originated in a man aged 40-55 years in good health. Material for sequencing was Tregs sorted from blood. Recombination joined TRBV20-1 with TRBJ2-3, with TRBD2 as a weak D call on 5 bases. The DNA is TGCAGTGGGGCGGGCGCGAGCACAGATACGCAGTATTTT. This sequence encodes CSGAGASTDTQYF.